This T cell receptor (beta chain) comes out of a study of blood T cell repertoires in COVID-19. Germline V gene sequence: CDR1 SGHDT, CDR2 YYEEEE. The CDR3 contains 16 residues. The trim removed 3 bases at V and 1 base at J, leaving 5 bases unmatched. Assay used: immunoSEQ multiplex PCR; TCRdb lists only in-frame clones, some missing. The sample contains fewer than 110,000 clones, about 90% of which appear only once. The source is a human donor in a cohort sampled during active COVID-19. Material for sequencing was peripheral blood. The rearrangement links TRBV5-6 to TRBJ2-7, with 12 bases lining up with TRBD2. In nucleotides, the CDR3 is TGTGCCAGCAGCTCTATTGGACTAGCGGGGTCCTACGAGCAGTACTTC. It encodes CASSSIGLAGSYEQYF.